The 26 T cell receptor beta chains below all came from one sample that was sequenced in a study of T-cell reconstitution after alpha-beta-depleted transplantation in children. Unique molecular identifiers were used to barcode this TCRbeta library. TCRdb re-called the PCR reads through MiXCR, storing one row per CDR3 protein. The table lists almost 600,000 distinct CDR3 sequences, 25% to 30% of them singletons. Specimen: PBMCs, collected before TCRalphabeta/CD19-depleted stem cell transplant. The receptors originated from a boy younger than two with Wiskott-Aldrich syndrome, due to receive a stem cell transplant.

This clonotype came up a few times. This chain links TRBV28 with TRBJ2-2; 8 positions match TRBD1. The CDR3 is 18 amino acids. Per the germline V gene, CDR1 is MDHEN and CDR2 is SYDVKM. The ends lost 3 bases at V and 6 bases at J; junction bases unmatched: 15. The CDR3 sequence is CASSLNPTGVSVAGELFF. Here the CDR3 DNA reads TGTGCCAGCAGTTTGAATCCGACAGGGGTGTCAGTAGCCGGGGAGCTGTTTTTT.

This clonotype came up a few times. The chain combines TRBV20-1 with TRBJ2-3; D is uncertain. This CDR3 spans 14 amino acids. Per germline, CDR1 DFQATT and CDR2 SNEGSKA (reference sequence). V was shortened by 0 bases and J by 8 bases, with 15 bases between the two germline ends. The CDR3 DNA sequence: TGCAGTGCTAGAGATCGGCTCCCCTCACGTACGCAGTATTTT. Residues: CSARDRLPSRTQYF.

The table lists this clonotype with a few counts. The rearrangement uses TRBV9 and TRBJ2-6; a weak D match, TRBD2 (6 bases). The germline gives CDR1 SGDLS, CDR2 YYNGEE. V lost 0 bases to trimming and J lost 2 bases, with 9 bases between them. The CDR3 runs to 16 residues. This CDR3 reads CASSVAPGAGANVLTF. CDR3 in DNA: TGTGCCAGCAGCGTAGCTCCGGGAGCTGGGGCCAACGTCCTGACTTTC.

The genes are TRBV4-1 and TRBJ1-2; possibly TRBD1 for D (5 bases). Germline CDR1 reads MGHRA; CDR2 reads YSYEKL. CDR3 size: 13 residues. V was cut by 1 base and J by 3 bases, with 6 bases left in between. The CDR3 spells CASSQGGDYGYTF. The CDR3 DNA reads TGCGCCAGCAGCCAAGGGGGGGACTATGGCTACACCTTC.

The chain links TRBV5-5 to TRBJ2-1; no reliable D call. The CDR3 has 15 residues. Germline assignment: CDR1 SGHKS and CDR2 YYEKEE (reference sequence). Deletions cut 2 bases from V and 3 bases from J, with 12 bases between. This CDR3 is CASSFLRAVYNEQFF. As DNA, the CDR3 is TGTGCCAGCAGCTTTCTTCGCGCAGTCTACAATGAGCAGTTCTTC.

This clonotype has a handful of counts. CDR3 in amino acids: CASSVWGQTGNEQFF. The CDR3 coding sequence is TGTGCCAGCAGCGTTTGGGGCCAAACGGGCAATGAGCAGTTCTTC. V is TRBV9 and J is TRBJ2-1, with TRBD1 as a possible D gene (5 bases). The CDR3 spans 15 residues. Trimming took off 2 bases at V and 6 bases at J, with 15 bases between the two ends. CDR1 and CDR2 from the germline V gene are SGDLS and YYNGEE.

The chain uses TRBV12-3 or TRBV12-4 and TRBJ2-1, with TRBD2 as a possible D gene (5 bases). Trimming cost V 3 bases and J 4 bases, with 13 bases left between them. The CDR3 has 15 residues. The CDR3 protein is CASSFEGQPYNEQFF. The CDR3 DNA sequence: TGTGCCAGCAGTTTCGAGGGCCAACCGTACAATGAGCAGTTCTTC.

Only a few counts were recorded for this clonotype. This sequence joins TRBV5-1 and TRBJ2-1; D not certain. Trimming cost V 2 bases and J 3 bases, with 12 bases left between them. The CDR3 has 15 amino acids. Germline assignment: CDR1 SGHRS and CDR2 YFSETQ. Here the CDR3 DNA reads TGCGCCAGCAGCTTAGTCGCGACAAACTACAATGAGCAGTTCTTC. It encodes CASSLVATNYNEQFF.

CDR3 nucleotide sequence: TGTGCCAGCAGTTGGGGACAGCGACGGAATGAGCAGTTCTTC. Translation gives CASSWGQRRNEQFF. The chain couples TRBV12-3 or TRBV12-4 to TRBJ2-1; 7 bases agree with TRBD1. V lost 4 bases, J lost 7 bases, and 7 bases stayed unmatched. The CDR3 extends over 14 amino acids.

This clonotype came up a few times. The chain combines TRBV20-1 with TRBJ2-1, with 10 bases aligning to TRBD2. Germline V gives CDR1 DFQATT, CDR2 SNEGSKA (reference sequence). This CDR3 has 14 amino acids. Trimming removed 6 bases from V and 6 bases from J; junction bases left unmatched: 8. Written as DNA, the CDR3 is TGCAGTGCGGAGGGACTAGCGAGTGGCAATGAGCAGTTCTTC. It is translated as CSAEGLASGNEQFF.

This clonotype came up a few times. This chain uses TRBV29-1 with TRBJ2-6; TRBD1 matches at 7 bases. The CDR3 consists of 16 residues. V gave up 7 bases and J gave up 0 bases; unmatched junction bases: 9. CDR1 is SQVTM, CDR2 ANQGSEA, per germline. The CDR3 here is CSAEGTASSGANVLTF. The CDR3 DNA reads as TGCAGCGCCGAGGGGACAGCCAGCTCTGGGGCCAACGTCCTGACTTTC.

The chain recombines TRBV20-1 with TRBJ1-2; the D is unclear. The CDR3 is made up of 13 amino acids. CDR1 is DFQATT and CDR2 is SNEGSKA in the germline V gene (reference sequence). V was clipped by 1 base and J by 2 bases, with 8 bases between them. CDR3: CSARGPFNYGYTF. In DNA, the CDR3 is TGCAGTGCTAGAGGTCCATTCAACTATGGCTACACCTTC.

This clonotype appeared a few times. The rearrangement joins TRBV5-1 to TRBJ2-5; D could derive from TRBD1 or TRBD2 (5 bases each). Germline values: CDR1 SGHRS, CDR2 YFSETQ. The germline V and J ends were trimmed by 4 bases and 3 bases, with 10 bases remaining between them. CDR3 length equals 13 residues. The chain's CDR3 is CASSGRGEETQYF. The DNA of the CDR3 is TGCGCCAGCAGCGGACGAGGGGAAGAGACCCAGTACTTC. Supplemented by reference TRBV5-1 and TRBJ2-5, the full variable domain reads KAGVTQTPRYLIKTRGQQVTLSCSPISGHRSVSWYQQTPGQGLQFLFEYFSETQRNKGNFPGRFSGRQFSNSRSEMNVSTLELGDSALYLCASSGRGEETQYFGPGTRLLVL.

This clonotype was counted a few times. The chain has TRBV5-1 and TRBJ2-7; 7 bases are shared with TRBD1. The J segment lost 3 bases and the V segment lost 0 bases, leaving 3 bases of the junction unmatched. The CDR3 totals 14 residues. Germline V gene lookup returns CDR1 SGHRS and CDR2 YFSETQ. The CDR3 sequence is CASSLEQGSYEQYF. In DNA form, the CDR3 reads TGCGCCAGCAGCTTGGAACAGGGGAGCTACGAGCAGTACTTC.

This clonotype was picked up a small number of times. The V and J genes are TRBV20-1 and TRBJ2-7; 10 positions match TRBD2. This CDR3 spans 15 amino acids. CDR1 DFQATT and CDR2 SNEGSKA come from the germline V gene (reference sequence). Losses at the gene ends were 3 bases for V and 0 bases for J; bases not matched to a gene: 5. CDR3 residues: CSARGLARASYEQYF. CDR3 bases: TGCAGTGCTAGGGGACTAGCGCGGGCCTCCTACGAGCAGTACTTC.

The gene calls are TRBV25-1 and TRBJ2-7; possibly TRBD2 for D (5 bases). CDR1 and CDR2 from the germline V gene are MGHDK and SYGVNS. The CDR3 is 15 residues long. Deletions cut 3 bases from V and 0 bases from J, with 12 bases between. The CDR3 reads CASSDRGGLSYEQYF. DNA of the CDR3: TGTGCCAGCAGTGATCGCGGCGGGCTCTCCTACGAGCAGTACTTC.

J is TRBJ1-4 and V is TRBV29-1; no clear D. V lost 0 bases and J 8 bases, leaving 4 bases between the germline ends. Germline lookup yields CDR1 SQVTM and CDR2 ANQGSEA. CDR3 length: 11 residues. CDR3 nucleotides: TGCAGCGTTGAAGACCTAGAAAAACTGTTTTTT. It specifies CSVEDLEKLFF.

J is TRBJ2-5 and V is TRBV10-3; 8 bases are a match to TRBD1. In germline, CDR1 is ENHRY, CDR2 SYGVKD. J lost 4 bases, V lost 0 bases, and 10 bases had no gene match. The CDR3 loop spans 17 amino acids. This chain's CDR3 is CAISESDRAGVGETQYF. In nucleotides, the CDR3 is TGTGCCATCAGTGAGTCGGACAGGGCTGGGGTAGGAGAGACCCAGTACTTC.

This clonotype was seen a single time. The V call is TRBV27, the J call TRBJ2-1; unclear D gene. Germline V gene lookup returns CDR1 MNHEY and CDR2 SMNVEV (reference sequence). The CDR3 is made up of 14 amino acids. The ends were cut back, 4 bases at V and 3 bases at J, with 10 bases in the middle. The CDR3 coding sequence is TGTGCCAGCAGTTGGGTAGAGCGCTACAATGAGCAGTTCTTC. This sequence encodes CASSWVERYNEQFF.

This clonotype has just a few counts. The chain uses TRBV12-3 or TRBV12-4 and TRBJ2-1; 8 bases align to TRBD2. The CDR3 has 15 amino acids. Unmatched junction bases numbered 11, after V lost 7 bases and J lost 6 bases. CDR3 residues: CASTPGLGPGNEQFF. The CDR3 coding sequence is TGTGCCAGCACCCCGGGACTAGGACCAGGCAATGAGCAGTTCTTC.

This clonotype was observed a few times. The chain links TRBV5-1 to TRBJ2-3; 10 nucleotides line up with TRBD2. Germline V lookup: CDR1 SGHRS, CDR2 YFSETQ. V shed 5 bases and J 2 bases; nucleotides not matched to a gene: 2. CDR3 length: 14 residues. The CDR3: CASRLAGDTDTQYF. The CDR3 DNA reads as TGCGCCAGCAGGCTAGCGGGAGACACAGATACGCAGTATTTT. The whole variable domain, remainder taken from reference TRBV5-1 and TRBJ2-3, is KAGVTQTPRYLIKTRGQQVTLSCSPISGHRSVSWYQQTPGQGLQFLFEYFSETQRNKGNFPGRFSGRQFSNSRSEMNVSTLELGDSALYLCASRLAGDTDTQYFGPGTRLTVL.

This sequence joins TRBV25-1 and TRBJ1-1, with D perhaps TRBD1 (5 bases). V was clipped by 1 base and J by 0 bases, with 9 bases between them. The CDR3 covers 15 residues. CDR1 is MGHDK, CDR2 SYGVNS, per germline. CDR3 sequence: CASSEWRGMNTEAFF. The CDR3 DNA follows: TGTGCCAGCAGTGAATGGCGGGGCATGAACACTGAAGCTTTCTTT.

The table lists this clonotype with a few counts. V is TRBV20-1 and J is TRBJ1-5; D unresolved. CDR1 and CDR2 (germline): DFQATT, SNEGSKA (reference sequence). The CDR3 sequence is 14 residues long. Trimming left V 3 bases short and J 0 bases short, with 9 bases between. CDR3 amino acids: CSARWQDSNQPQHF. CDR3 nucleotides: TGCAGTGCTAGGTGGCAAGATAGCAATCAGCCCCAGCATTTT.

In DNA form, the CDR3 reads TGCAGCGTGGTCGACAGGGAGGAGTACTTC. It translates to CSVVDREEYF. The genes are TRBV29-1 and TRBJ2-7, with D possibly TRBD1 on 7 matching bases. CDR1 and CDR2 (germline): SQVTM, ANQGSEA. Trimming took off 6 bases at V and 11 bases at J, with 14 bases between the two ends. CDR3 length equals 10 residues.

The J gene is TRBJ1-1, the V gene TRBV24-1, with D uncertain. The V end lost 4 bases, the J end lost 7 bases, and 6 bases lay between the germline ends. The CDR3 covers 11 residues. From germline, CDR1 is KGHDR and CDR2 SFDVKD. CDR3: CATSDLSEAFF. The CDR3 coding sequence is TGTGCCACCAGTGACCTTAGTGAAGCTTTCTTT.

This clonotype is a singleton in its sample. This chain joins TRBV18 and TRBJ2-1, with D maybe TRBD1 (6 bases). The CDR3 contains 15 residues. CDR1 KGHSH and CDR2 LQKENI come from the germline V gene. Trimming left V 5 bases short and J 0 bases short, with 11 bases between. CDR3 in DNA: TGTGCCAGCTCATCCGACAGGAACTCCTACAATGAGCAGTTCTTC. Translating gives CASSSDRNSYNEQFF.